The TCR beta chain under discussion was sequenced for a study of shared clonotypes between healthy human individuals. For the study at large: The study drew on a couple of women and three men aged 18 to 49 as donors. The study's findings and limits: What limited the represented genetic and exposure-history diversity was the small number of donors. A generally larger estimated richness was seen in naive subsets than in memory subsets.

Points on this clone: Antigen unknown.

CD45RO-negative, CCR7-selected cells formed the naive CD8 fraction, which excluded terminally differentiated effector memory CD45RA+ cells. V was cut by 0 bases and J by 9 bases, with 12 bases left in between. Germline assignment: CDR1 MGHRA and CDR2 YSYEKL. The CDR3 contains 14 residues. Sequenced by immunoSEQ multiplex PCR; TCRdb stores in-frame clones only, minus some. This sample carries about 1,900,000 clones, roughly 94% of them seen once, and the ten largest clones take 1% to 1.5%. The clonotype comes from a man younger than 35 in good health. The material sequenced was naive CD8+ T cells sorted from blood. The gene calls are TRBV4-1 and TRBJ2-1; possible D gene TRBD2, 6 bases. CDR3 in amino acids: CASSQEGTSVEQFF. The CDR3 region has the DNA TGCGCCAGCAGCCAAGAGGGGACTTCCGTTGAGCAGTTCTTC.